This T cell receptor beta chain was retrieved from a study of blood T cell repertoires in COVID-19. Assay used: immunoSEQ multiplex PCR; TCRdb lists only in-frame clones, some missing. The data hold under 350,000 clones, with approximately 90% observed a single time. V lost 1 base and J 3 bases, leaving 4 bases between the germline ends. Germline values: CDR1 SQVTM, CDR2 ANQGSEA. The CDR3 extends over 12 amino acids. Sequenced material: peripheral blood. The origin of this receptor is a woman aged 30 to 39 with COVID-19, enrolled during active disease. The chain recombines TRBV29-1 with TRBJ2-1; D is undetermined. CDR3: CSVEVYYNEQFF. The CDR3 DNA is TGCAGCGTTGAAGTATACTACAATGAGCAGTTCTTC.